This T cell receptor (beta chain) was found in a study of read filtering for tumor transcriptome and immune sequencing. As for the study in general: R-ISS stage counts were under ten for I, about 16 for II, 6 or 7 for III. Whole-study findings and limits: Around 85% of IR-seq clonotypes had one read, totaling roughly 3.5% of reads; RNA-seq: 74.6% and 44.6%. Compared with RNA-seq, IR-seq gave much higher clonotype depth and reliability.

This clonotype was detected ten times or more. The antigen is not known. In germline, CDR1 is DFQATT, CDR2 SNEGSKA (reference sequence). This CDR3 contains 14 residues. V gave up 6 bases and J gave up 5 bases, with 19 bases separating them. At the time of active disease, bone marrow was collected from every patient. Molecular barcoded adaptors covering alpha/delta and beta/gamma chains were used on approximately 400 ng RNA. TCRdb independently ran MiXCR on the reads; one entry per CDR3 protein. The profile shows some 41,000 distinct CDR3 sequences, about an eighth of them singletons. This receptor was identified in a donor at least 40 years old with multiple myeloma. Sequencing used a population of CD138-negative cells sorted from bone marrow. The V call is TRBV20-1, the J call TRBJ1-1; TRBD1 is a possible D gene (6 bases). CDR3 region: CSAARPDRKTEAFF. CDR3 DNA sequence: TGCAGTGCGGCCCGCCCGGACAGAAAAACTGAAGCTTTCTTT.